This T cell receptor (beta chain) was captured in a study of blood T cells in healthy people across ages. Whole-study findings and limits: It was held that the diversity estimates obtained from one million T cells were underestimates.

Remarks on this clonotype: The antigen is unknown.

Germline CDR1 LGHDT, CDR2 YNNKEL (reference sequence). The V end was cut by 0 bases, the J end by 8 bases, with 13 bases between. CDR3 length: 14 amino acids. The authors ran a second PCR of about 6 to 11 cycles using a sample-barcoded 5' primer and a J-beta primer mix. TCRdb re-called the 5' RACE reads with MiXCR, one entry per CDR3 protein. The data hold around 710,000 distinct CDR3 sequences, with around 40% observed a single time. The source material was blood. The source is a woman in her sixties or seventies in good health. J is TRBJ1-2 and V is TRBV3-1; maybe TRBD1 (5 bases). The CDR3 region has the DNA TGTGCCAGCAGCCAAGATTTCCAGGGAAGGGGCTACACCTTC. This sequence encodes CASSQDFQGRGYTF.